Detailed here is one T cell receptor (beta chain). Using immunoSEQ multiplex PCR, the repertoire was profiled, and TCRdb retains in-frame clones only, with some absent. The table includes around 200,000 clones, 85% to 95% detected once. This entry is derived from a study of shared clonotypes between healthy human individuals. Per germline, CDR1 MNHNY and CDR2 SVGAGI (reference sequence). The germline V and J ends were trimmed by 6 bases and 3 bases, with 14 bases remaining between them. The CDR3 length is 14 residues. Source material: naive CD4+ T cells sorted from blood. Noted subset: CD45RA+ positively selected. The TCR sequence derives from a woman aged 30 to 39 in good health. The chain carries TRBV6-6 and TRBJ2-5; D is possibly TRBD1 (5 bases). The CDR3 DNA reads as TGTGCCAGCAGGGGCCTTGGGGCGGAAGAGACCCAGTACTTC. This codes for CASRGLGAEETQYF.